The 5 T cell receptor beta chains listed next were all sequenced from one sample in a study of cytomegalovirus exposure and HLA in healthy donors. Use of 60 Vbeta and 13 Jbeta primers characterized the PCR. Measured with immunoSEQ multiplex PCR; TCRdb has only the in-frame clones, and not every one. The sample includes 250,000 to 350,000 clones, roughly 70% of them seen just once. The material sequenced was PBMCs. The receptor source for this set is a female donor in good health and CMV-seronegative.

The table lists this clone with a few counts. V gene TRBV7-2 combines with J gene TRBJ1-1; D uncertain. Trimming took off 1 base at V and 1 base at J, with 7 bases between the two ends. This CDR3 has 14 amino acids. Germline CDR1 SGHTA, CDR2 FQGNSA. As DNA, the CDR3 is TGTGCCAGCAGCTTAGGCACGAGGAACACTGAAGCTTTCTTT. Its protein product is CASSLGTRNTEAFF.

This clone was recorded only once. The J gene is TRBJ2-2, the V gene TRBV28, with a weak D call TRBD2 (6 bases). The CDR3 runs to 14 residues. Trimming stripped 5 bases from V and 8 bases from J, with 15 bases between. Germline lookup yields CDR1 MDHEN and CDR2 SYDVKM. As DNA, the CDR3 is TGTGCCAGCAGTCCCCAGGGACTGCTGGGGGAGCTGTTTTTT. It encodes CASSPQGLLGELFF.

The chain has TRBV6-5 and TRBJ2-1, with a possible D match to TRBD1 (5 bases). The CDR3 has 14 residues. Trimming cost V 6 bases and J 4 bases, with 13 bases left between them. Germline V gives CDR1 MNHEY, CDR2 SVGAGI. In DNA, the CDR3 is TGTGCCAGCAGACCCTTAGACAGTTACAATGAGCAGTTCTTC. Its protein is CASRPLDSYNEQFF.

V gene TRBV7-2 combines with J gene TRBJ1-3; 7 bases are a match to TRBD1. Germline CDR1 is SGHTA and CDR2 is FQGNSA. The CDR3 length is 17 residues. With V trimmed by 3 bases and J by 0 bases, 8 bases remained unmatched. For the CDR3, the DNA is TGTGCCAGCAGCTTTAGGGGGCGGCCGAGCTCTGGAAACACCATATATTTT. This codes for CASSFRGRPSSGNTIYF.

This chain links TRBV5-1 with TRBJ2-1; TRBD2 matches 9 bases. From germline, CDR1 is SGHRS and CDR2 YFSETQ. CDR3 size: 16 residues. With V trimmed by 6 bases and J by 4 bases, 11 bases remained unmatched. The CDR3 region has the DNA TGCGCCAGCATCGAAGGCGCCCTAGCGGGATACAATGAGCAGTTCTTC. This codes for CASIEGALAGYNEQFF.